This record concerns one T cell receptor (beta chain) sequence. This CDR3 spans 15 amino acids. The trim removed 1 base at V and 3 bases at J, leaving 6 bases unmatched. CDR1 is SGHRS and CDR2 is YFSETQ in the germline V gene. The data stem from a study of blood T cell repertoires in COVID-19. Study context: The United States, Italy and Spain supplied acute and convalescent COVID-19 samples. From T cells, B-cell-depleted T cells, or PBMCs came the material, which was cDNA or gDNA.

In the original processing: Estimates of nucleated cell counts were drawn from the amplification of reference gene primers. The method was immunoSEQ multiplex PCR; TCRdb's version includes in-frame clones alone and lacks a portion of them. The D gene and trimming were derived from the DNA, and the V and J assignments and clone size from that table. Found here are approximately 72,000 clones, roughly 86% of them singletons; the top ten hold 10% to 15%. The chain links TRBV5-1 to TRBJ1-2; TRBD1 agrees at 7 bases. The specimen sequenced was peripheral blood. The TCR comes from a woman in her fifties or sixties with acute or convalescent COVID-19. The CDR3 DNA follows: TGCGCCAGCAGCTTGCGACAGGGCGTAGACTATGGCTACACCTTC. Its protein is CASSLRQGVDYGYTF.